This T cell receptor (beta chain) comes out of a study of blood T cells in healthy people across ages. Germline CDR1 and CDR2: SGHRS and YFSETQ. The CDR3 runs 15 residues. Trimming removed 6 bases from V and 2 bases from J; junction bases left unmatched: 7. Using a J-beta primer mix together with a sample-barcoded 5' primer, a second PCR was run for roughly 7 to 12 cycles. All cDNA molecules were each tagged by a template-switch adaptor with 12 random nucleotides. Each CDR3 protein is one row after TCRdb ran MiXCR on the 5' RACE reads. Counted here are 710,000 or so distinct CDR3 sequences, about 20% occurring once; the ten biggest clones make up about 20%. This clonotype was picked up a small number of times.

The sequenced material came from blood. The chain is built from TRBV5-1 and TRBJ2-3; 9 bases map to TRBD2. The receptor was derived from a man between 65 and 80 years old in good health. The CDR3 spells CASTPVAGVTDTQYF. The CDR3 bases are TGCGCCAGCACCCCAGTAGCGGGGGTCACAGATACGCAGTATTTT.